The clone carrying this T cell receptor (beta chain) showed up many times. 5'RACE with 10-nucleotide random UMIs produced the cDNA. Every sequencing run returned over 190 million TCR-beta sequences, which were derived from 15-18 subjects. MiXCR, run by TCRdb on the 5' RACE reads, gives a single entry per CDR3 protein. The sample has under 40,000 distinct CDR3 sequences, approximately 4.5% seen once; the top ten hold more than 20%. This record belongs to a study of neurological immune-mediated disorders. The unsorted libraries were produced from 2 million PBMCs held at -80 C. CDR3 length: 15 amino acids. Germline V gene sequence: CDR1 SGHRS, CDR2 YFSETQ. V lost 0 bases to trimming and J lost 0 bases, with 6 bases between them.

The chain combines TRBV5-1 with TRBJ2-2; D gene uncertain. This clonotype originated in a man between 18 and 35 years old in good health. Sequencing was performed on PBMCs. The CDR3 DNA sequence: TGCGCCAGCAGCTTGGGGGCAACGAACACCGGGGAGCTGTTTTTT. This translates into CASSLGATNTGELFF.